The source of this T cell receptor (beta chain) is a study of CD8 T cells in ankylosing spondylitis (dated by TCRdb to 2017 to 2019). Describing the broader study: The study set out to find disease-linked TCR variants by profiling T cell receptor beta repertoires in ankylosing spondylitis patients and healthy donors. In total, the full study cohort was made up of some 100 healthy donors and 25 ankylosing spondylitis patients. Samples of peripheral blood were taken, and for ankylosing spondylitis patients, synovial fluid was collected as well. Summary of the overall study and its limitations: Some motif variants had previously been reported in the synovial fluid and blood of reactive arthritis patients, which suggests shared mechanisms of disease initiation. Blood from ankylosing spondylitis patients appeared to be characterized by a TCR beta motif made up of several highly homologous amino acid variants. The disease-linked clones had a CD8+ phenotype and were found at relatively low frequencies in peripheral blood. Significant enrichment of the disease-linked clones was reported in matched synovial fluid samples from ankylosing spondylitis patients.

Sequencing was performed on an Illumina HiSeq 2500. Quantitative 5'-RACE with molecular barcodes was the method used to prepare the TCR beta libraries. Per the original workflow: A new computational method based on a probabilistic model of VDJ rearrangement was used to identify disease-linked TCR variants. TCRdb took the public reads, trimmed them with fastp at Q25, ran MiXCR for clone calling and kept in-frame beta chains. Each record represents a unique CDR3 protein, reported with the most common genes and DNA among its rows. These V and J calls rely on TCRdb rather than the paper's analysis. The sample records 670,000 or so distinct CDR3 sequences, around 17% of which are singletons. Of the sample, under 20% is held by the ten largest clones. This clonotype has more than one count but fewer than ten. The specificity of this receptor is unknown. No qualities accompany the bases; no much larger clone lies one base away.

Relative to germline, V is missing 5 bases and J is missing 1 base, with 10 bases of the junction outside any gene match. For CDR1 and CDR2, the germline V gene (reference sequence) lists LNHNV and YYDKDF. The CDR3 runs 16 amino acids, cysteine and phenylalanine included. Of all the DNA, just the CDR3 is kept, 48 bases in frame from base 1. Specimen: blood, either unsorted or a sorted T cell fraction (not recorded which). The clonotype originates from a male donor with ankylosing spondylitis. This sequence uses TRBV15 and TRBJ2-5; 7 middle bases align to TRBD2. The CDR3: CATSPLATGGQETQYF. At the DNA level, the sequence is TGTGCCACCAGCCCACTCGCGACGGGGGGCCAAGAGACCCAGTACTTC.